Reported below is one T cell receptor beta chain. At one end the junction does not follow the germline gene, possibly because of a read error. This sample was taken from a study of blood T cell repertoires in COVID-19. About the research overall: Nucleic acid was either cDNA or gDNA, and it came from T cells, B-cell-depleted T cells, or PBMCs.

Using immunoSEQ multiplex PCR, the repertoire was profiled, and TCRdb retains in-frame clones only, with some absent. Among about 120,000 clones, approximately 87% were seen once, and the ten largest hold about 2.2%. The CDR3 is 14 residues long. Germline V CDR1 and CDR2: PRHDT, FYEKMQ (reference sequence). The clonotype comes from a man aged 25 to 40 with acute or convalescent COVID-19. Sequenced: peripheral blood. The chain joins TRBV13 to TRBJ1-1; 7 bases align to TRBD1. The CDR3 bases are TGTGCCAGCCGTTCGGGCAGGGGGAACAGTGAAGCTTTCTTT. It encodes CASRSGRGNSEAFF.